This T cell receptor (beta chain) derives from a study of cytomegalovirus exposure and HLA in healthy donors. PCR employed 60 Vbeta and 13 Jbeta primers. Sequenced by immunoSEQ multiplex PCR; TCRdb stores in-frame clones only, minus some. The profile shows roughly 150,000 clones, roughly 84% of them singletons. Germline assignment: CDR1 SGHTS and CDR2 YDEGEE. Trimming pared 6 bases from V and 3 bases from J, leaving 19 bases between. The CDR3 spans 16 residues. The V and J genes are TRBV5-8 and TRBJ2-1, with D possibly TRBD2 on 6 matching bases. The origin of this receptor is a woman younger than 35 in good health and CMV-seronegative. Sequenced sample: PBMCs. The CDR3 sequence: CASTLHRGSNYNEQFF. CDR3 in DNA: TGTGCCAGCACCCTCCACCGGGGGTCAAACTACAATGAGCAGTTCTTC.